Following are 7 T cell receptor beta chains from one sample sequenced in a study of T cell repertoires in cytomegalovirus infection. TCRdb fed the reads into MiXCR, producing one record per CDR3 protein. The data hold 600,000 to 800,000 distinct CDR3 sequences, with more than 20% observed a single time. Sample: CD8+ T cells from PBMCs. These receptor sequences come from a human donor in good health (CMV status not recorded). Some clones in this sample may be carry-over from other donors' samples.

This clonotype was seen at least ten times. The chain's CDR3 is CASSHGPSGTGELFF. The CDR3 nucleotides are TGTGCCAGCAGCCATGGACCCTCCGGGACCGGGGAGCTGTTTTTT. The chain joins TRBV7-8 to TRBJ2-2; D unclear. CDR3 length equals 15 residues. The germline CDR1 and CDR2 sequences are SGHVS and FQNEAQ. V lost 5 bases to trimming and J lost 5 bases, with 15 bases between them.

This clonotype was seen ten or more times. V gene TRBV7-9 combines with J gene TRBJ2-3; D possibly matches TRBD1 or TRBD2 (5 bases each). V gave up 7 bases and J gave up 3 bases, with 17 bases separating them. CDR3 length equals 15 residues. Germline-derived CDR1 and CDR2 are SEHNR and FQNEAQ (reference sequence). The CDR3 bases are TGTGCCAGCATTCCTGAGGGGCGGAGGACAGATACGCAGTATTTT. The encoded protein is CASIPEGRRTDTQYF.

This clonotype was counted at least ten times. The J gene is TRBJ2-4, the V gene TRBV7-8; 7 bases fit TRBD1. CDR1 is SGHVS and CDR2 is FQNEAQ in the germline V gene. The V gene end was trimmed by 2 bases and the J gene end by 0 bases; junction bases not matched to a gene: 4. The CDR3 totals 16 residues. In DNA form, the CDR3 reads TGTGCCAGCAGCTTAACAGGGGCGGTAGCCAAAAACATTCAGTACTTC. Its translation is CASSLTGAVAKNIQYF.

This clonotype was counted at least ten times. V and J are TRBV7-9 and TRBJ2-2, with TRBD2 as a possible D gene (6 bases). Germline-derived CDR1 and CDR2 are SEHNR and FQNEAQ (reference sequence). V was trimmed by 5 bases and J by 1 base, leaving 11 bases between them. CDR3 length: 15 residues. The CDR3 DNA sequence: TGTGCCAGCAGCCCCACTAGCCGGAACACCGGGGAGCTGTTTTTT. Translated, it gives CASSPTSRNTGELFF.

The chain carries TRBV5-8 and TRBJ2-7; D remains unclear. V gave up 2 bases and J gave up 3 bases, with 9 bases separating them. CDR3 length: 13 amino acids. Germline CDR1 is SGHTS and CDR2 is YDEGEE. The CDR3 bases are TGTGCCAGCAGCTTACGGGTGAACTACGAGCAGTACTTC. Residues: CASSLRVNYEQYF.

V is TRBV11-2 and J is TRBJ2-1; 7 bases align to TRBD2. After removal of 2 bases from V and 4 bases from J, the junction contained 8 bases not matched to a gene. Germline assignment: CDR1 SGHAT and CDR2 FQNNGV. The CDR3 extends over 16 amino acids. CDR3 protein: CASSLRSGAPYNEQFF. The CDR3 DNA sequence: TGTGCCAGCAGCTTACGGAGCGGGGCTCCTTACAATGAGCAGTTCTTC.

This chain links TRBV15 with TRBJ2-2; D call uncertain. The germline V gene encodes CDR1 LNHNV and CDR2 YYDKDF (reference sequence). V was trimmed by 5 bases and J by 6 bases, leaving 13 bases between them. The CDR3 loop spans 14 amino acids. This chain's CDR3 is CATSPKSPPGELFF. CDR3 DNA: TGTGCCACCAGCCCCAAGTCCCCCCCCGGGGAGCTGTTTTTT.